This TCR beta chain was profiled in a study of blood T cell repertoires in COVID-19. Authors' data handling: From reference gene primer amplification, estimates of nucleated cell counts were derived. Clones were sequenced by immunoSEQ multiplex PCR, and TCRdb holds only the in-frame ones, with some missing. The V and J calls and clone size were taken over from that table, and D and trimming were inferred from the DNA. The sample lists around 190,000 clones, 80% to 85% occurring once. The table lists this clone with a count of one. Assignment of participants to cohorts was predicated upon participant-reported clinical history. Exposed enrollees had met someone with a PCR-confirmed or clinician-diagnosed COVID-19 case at some point within the 2 weeks before study entry. Germline CDR1 LGHDT, CDR2 YNNKEL (reference sequence). Germline trimming cut 1 base from V and 5 bases from J; bases unmatched to any gene: 15. This CDR3 comprises 18 residues.

This receptor was identified in a woman between 25 and 40 years old who had been exposed to COVID-19. Sequencing used PBMCs or T cells enriched from blood (not recorded which). This chain links TRBV3-1 (or the pseudogene TRBV3-2) with TRBJ2-5, with 8 bases fitting TRBD1. CDR3: CASSQGVYRDRGSETQYF. The CDR3 DNA reads TGTGCCAGCAGCCAAGGGGTATATCGTGACAGGGGATCGGAGACCCAGTACTTC.